This TCR beta chain is drawn from a study of control samples from healthy donors and cancer patients. This CDR3 is 15 amino acids long. Germline CDR1 and CDR2: MNHEY and SVGEGT. V shed 6 bases and J 5 bases; nucleotides not matched to a gene: 12. Libraries were prepared by immunoSEQ multiplex PCR; TCRdb keeps only in-frame clonotypes and omits some of them. The sample includes about 150,000 clones, about 93% of them seen just once. The source material was blood. This chain joins TRBV6-2 or TRBV6-3 and TRBJ1-1; 7 positions match TRBD1. The sequence derives from a man aged 50-59 years in good health. The CDR3 DNA reads TGTGCCAGCAGCCTAGACAGGGAGGTTACGACTGAAGCTTTCTTT. This gives the protein CASSLDREVTTEAFF.